This record covers a single TCR beta chain. Its specificity is not known. The data derive from a study of shared clonotypes between healthy human individuals. Study-level points and caveats: Donors were few, which limited the genetic and exposure-history diversity represented.

The assay was immunoSEQ multiplex PCR, and TCRdb's table has in-frame clones only and misses some. The table has around 2.5 million clones, roughly 93% seen once. CDR3 length: 11 amino acids. J was trimmed by 15 bases and V by 6 bases; bases with no gene match: 5. Germline V gives CDR1 SGHTA, CDR2 FQGNSA. The TCR originated in a man younger than 35 in good health. Some clones in this sample may be carry-over from other donors' samples. The material sequenced was naive CD4+ T cells from PBMCs. Subset: CD45RA+ positively selected. V usage is TRBV7-2 and J usage is TRBJ2-1, with 10 bases matching TRBD1. CDR3 nucleotide sequence: TGTGCCAGCAGTCAGGACAGGGGGTCGTTCTTC. Residues: CASSQDRGSFF.